This TCR beta chain is from a study of cytomegalovirus exposure and HLA in healthy donors. The PCR contained 60 Vbeta and 13 Jbeta primers. Method: immunoSEQ multiplex PCR; TCRdb's copy keeps in-frame clones and lacks some. The repertoire holds more than 95,000 clones, with more than 65% as singletons. The CDR3 runs to 13 residues. Germline-derived CDR1 and CDR2 are MRHNA and SNTAGT. Trimming cost V 3 bases and J 6 bases, with 10 bases left between them. The chain couples TRBV6-4 to TRBJ2-3, with D possibly being TRBD1 (6 bases). The receptor was derived from a woman between 18 and 30 years old in good health and CMV-seropositive. Sequenced material: PBMCs. The CDR3 is CASSEQGGDTQYF. The CDR3 DNA is TGTGCCAGCAGTGAACAGGGTGGGGATACGCAGTATTTT.